These T cell receptor beta chains were read from a single sample in a study of CD8 T cells in ankylosing spondylitis. A single record per CDR3 protein comes from TCRdb applying MiXCR to the 5' RACE reads. The sample lists about 360,000 distinct CDR3 sequences, roughly 20% seen once, with around 13% in the top ten. The sample taken for sequencing was blood, either unsorted or a sorted T cell fraction (not recorded which). These receptors all stem from a male donor with ankylosing spondylitis or in good health (not recorded which). Each CDR3 is given with its conserved first and last residue. A D gene is named only where the DNA matches it firmly. Rows may omit the clone size; those that give it use once, few, many or a size class.

CDR3aa | CDR3nt | v_gene | abundance | d_gene | j_gene
CASSWGQGEVAKNIQYF | TGTGCCAGCAGCTGGGGACAGGGGGAGGTAGCCAAAAACATTCAGTACTTC | TRBV7-8 | . | TRBD1 | TRBJ2-4
CAWSLGVYEQYF | TGTGCCTGGAGTCTCGGTGTATACGAGCAGTACTTC | TRBV30 | . | . | TRBJ2-7
CAWRWAGELFF | TGTGCCTGGAGATGGGCCGGGGAGCTGTTTTTT | TRBV30 | few | . | TRBJ2-2
CASSQMGPEAFF | TGTGCCAGCAGCCAGATGGGGCCTGAAGCTTTCTTT | TRBV7-9 | few | . | TRBJ1-1
CASSLVEGETGASYEQYF | TGTGCCAGCAGCTTAGTAGAAGGCGAGACAGGGGCCTCTTACGAGCAGTACTTC | TRBV7-3 | . | TRBD1 | TRBJ2-7
CSAPLRGYGYTF | TGCAGTGCCCCCCTTAGGGGCTATGGCTACACCTTC | TRBV20-1 | few | . | TRBJ1-2
CASSPRTRSPYEQYF | TGTGCCAGCAGTCCTAGGACCAGATCACCCTACGAGCAGTACTTC | TRBV28 | few | . | TRBJ2-7
CASSGQQQGEGYGYTF | TGTGCCAGCAGCGGACAACAACAGGGGGAAGGCTATGGCTACACCTTC | TRBV3-1 | . | TRBD1 | TRBJ1-2
CASSVDLAGEGGDEQFF | TGTGCCAGCAGCGTAGATCTAGCGGGGGAAGGGGGCGATGAGCAGTTCTTC | TRBV9 | few | TRBD2 | TRBJ2-1
CASSTVNSGNTIYF | TGTGCCAGCAGCACTGTCAACTCTGGAAACACCATATATTTT | TRBV12-3/TRBV12-4 | few | . | TRBJ1-3
CASSVGQFANTGELFF | TGTGCCAGCAGCGTCGGACAGTTCGCGAACACCGGGGAGCTGTTTTTT | TRBV9 | . | . | TRBJ2-2
CSVETSGGPYEQYF | TGCAGCGTTGAAACTAGCGGGGGGCCCTACGAGCAGTACTTC | TRBV29-1 | . | TRBD2 | TRBJ2-7
CASRLTPGLAGGDSYNEQFF | TGTGCCAGCAGGTTAACACCGGGACTAGCGGGTGGAGACTCCTACAATGAGCAGTTCTTC | TRBV12-3/TRBV12-4 | . | TRBD2 | TRBJ2-1
CARARSGDTQYF | TGTGCCAGAGCAAGGTCAGGAGATACGCAGTATTTT | TRBV27 | few | . | TRBJ2-3
CASSLYWGNTIYF | TGTGCCAGCAGCTTATACTGGGGAAACACCATATATTTT | TRBV7-8 | . | . | TRBJ1-3
CSAARDIDNEQFF | TGCAGTGCCGCCCGGGACATAGACAATGAGCAGTTCTTC | TRBV20-1 | few | . | TRBJ2-1
CASGLPPLRCGGAEEQFF | TGTGCTAGTGGTTTGCCACCCCTTCGGTGCGGGGGGGCAGAAGAGCAGTTCTTC | TRBV12-5 | . | TRBD2 | TRBJ2-1
CASSPPTSGSYEQYF | TGTGCCAGCTCACCACCAACTAGCGGCTCCTACGAGCAGTACTTC | TRBV18 | few | TRBD2 | TRBJ2-7
CASSLSGGVEYEQFF | TGTGCCAGCAGTTTGAGCGGGGGGGTCGAGTATGAGCAGTTCTTC | TRBV12-3/TRBV12-4 | few | TRBD2 | TRBJ2-1
CATGQILSYEQYF | TGTGCCACCGGACAGATCCTCTCCTACGAGCAGTACTTC | TRBV10-3 | . | . | TRBJ2-7
CASSPRDINTDTQYF | TGTGCCAGCAGCCCCCGGGACATTAACACAGATACGCAGTATTTT | TRBV7-9 | few | . | TRBJ2-3
CASSWPGSGENTGELFF | TGCGCCAGCAGCTGGCCGGGTAGCGGGGAGAACACCGGGGAGCTGTTTTTT | TRBV5-1 | many | TRBD2 | TRBJ2-2
CASSYSRGTGELFF | TGTGCCAGCAGTTACTCCAGGGGAACCGGGGAGCTGTTTTTT | TRBV6-5 | few | . | TRBJ2-2
CASSPRGGRETQYF | TGTGCCAGCAGTCCCCGGGGGGGGCGGGAGACCCAGTACTTC | TRBV12-3/TRBV12-4 | few | TRBD2 | TRBJ2-5
CASSEYREANTGELFF | TGCGCCAGCAGTGAGTACAGGGAGGCGAACACCGGGGAGCTGTTTTTT | TRBV10-1 | . | . | TRBJ2-2
CATSSVWGESTNEKLFF | TGTGCCACCAGCAGTGTCTGGGGGGAGTCAACTAATGAAAAACTGTTTTTT | TRBV15 | . | . | TRBJ1-4
CASSLAQRGTDTQYF | TGTGCCAGCAGCTTAGCCCAGCGGGGCACAGATACGCAGTATTTT | TRBV7-2 | . | . | TRBJ2-3
CASERYSYNEQFF | TGTGCCAGCGAACGGTACAGTTACAATGAGCAGTTCTTC | TRBV7-9 | few | . | TRBJ2-1
CSVGLGAASGTEAFF | TGCAGCGTTGGCTTGGGGGCCGCCTCTGGCACTGAAGCTTTCTTT | TRBV29-1 | many | . | TRBJ1-1
CASSLFASSEAFF | TGTGCCAGCAGTTTATTCGCCAGCAGTGAAGCTTTCTTT | TRBV27 | many | . | TRBJ1-1
CASRWTSGGYEQYF | TGTGCCAGCAGATGGACTAGCGGGGGCTACGAGCAGTACTTC | TRBV2 | . | TRBD2 | TRBJ2-7
CASSARGGSSPLHF | TGTGCCAGCAGCGCCCGTGGGGGGAGTTCACCCCTCCACTTT | TRBV27 | . | . | TRBJ1-6
CASSSIAGVVETQYF | TGTGCCAGCAGTTCCATAGCGGGGGTGGTGGAGACCCAGTACTTC | TRBV6-5 | . | TRBD2 | TRBJ2-5
CASRSREGNEQFF | TGTGCCAGCAGGTCCCGCGAGGGCAATGAGCAGTTCTTC | TRBV7-9 | . | . | TRBJ2-1
CASSLSLEQYF | TGTGCCAGCAGTTTGTCCCTCGAGCAGTACTTC | TRBV28 | few | . | TRBJ2-7
CASSLNTGYNEQFF | TGTGCCAGCAGCTTAAATACGGGCTACAATGAGCAGTTCTTC | TRBV7-9 | few | . | TRBJ2-1
CASSFELDTQYF | TGTGCCAGCAGTTTCGAGTTGGATACGCAGTATTTT | TRBV12-3/TRBV12-4 | . | . | TRBJ2-3
CASSTWGGTETQYF | TGTGCCAGCAGCACCTGGGGGGGGACGGAGACCCAGTACTTC | TRBV7-2 | many | TRBD2 | TRBJ2-5
CATPGDGEVGAFF | TGTGCCACCCCGGGCGACGGGGAGGTTGGAGCTTTCTTT | TRBV12-3/TRBV12-4 | . | . | TRBJ1-1
CSARRDRGYSPLHF | TGCAGTGCTCGTCGCGACAGGGGCTATTCACCCCTCCACTTT | TRBV20-1 | few | TRBD1 | TRBJ1-6
CASSPDRGPGDTQYF | TGTGCCAGCAGCCCTGACAGGGGGCCCGGGGATACGCAGTATTTT | TRBV7-2 | once | TRBD1 | TRBJ2-3
CASSLGDGATDTQYF | TGTGCTAGCAGCTTGGGGGACGGGGCCACAGATACGCAGTATTTT | TRBV7-7 | . | . | TRBJ2-3
CSARDGQGGDSNTEAFF | TGCAGTGCTAGAGATGGGCAGGGGGGCGACTCGAACACTGAAGCTTTCTTT | TRBV20-1 | few | TRBD1 | TRBJ1-1
CASSLVGFKETQYF | TGTGCCAGCAGCTTAGTGGGCTTTAAAGAGACCCAGTACTTC | TRBV11-2 | few | . | TRBJ2-5
CASSPEQGANSPLHF | TGTGCCAGCAGCCCCGAGCAGGGGGCTAATTCACCCCTCCACTTT | TRBV11-2 | few | TRBD1 | TRBJ1-6
CASSLVRADTQYF | TGTGCCAGCAGTTTAGTCCGGGCAGATACGCAGTATTTT | TRBV12-3/TRBV12-4 | . | . | TRBJ2-3
CSVDGRGQNEQYF | TGCAGCGTTGATGGCAGGGGGCAAAACGAGCAGTACTTC | TRBV29-1 | few | TRBD1 | TRBJ2-7
CATSELQGARETQYF | TGTGCCACCAGTGAGTTACAGGGGGCTCGGGAGACCCAGTACTTC | TRBV24-1 | . | TRBD1 | TRBJ2-5
CASSGDEQYF | TGTGCCAGCAGTGGGGACGAGCAGTACTTC | TRBV12-3/TRBV12-4 | many | . | TRBJ2-7
CASSLTPGLYNEQFF | TGTGCCAGCAGCTTAACACCCGGGTTGTACAATGAGCAGTTCTTC | TRBV7-2 | few | . | TRBJ2-1
CASSPVIDRGTDTQYF | TGCGCCAGCAGCCCCGTGATCGATCGGGGCACAGATACGCAGTATTTT | TRBV5-1 | . | . | TRBJ2-3